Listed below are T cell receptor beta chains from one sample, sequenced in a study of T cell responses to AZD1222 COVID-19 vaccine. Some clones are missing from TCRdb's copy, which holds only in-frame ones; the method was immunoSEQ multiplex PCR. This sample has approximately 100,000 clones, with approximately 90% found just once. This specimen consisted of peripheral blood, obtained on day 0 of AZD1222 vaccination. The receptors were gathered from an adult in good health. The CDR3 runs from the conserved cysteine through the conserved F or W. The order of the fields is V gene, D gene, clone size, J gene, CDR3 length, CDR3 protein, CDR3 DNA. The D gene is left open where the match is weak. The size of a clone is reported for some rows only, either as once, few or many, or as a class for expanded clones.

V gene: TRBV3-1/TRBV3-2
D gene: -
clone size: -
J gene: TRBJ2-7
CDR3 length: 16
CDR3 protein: CASSPRGAGVSYEQYF
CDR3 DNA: TGTGCCAGCAGCCCCCGGGGGGCGGGAGTGTCGTACGAGCAGTACTTC

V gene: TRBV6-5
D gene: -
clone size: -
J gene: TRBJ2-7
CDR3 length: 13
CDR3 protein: CATARGSSYEQYF
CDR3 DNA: TGTGCCACCGCAAGGGGGAGTTCCTACGAGCAGTACTTC

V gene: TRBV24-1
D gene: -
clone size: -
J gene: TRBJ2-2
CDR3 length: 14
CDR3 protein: CATSPFLGTGELFF
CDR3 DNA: TGTGCCACCAGTCCCTTTTTGGGGACCGGGGAGCTGTTTTTT

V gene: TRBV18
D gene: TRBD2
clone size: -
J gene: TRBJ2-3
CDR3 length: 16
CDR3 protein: CASSPWTSGTTDTQYF
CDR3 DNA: TGTGCCAGCTCACCCTGGACTAGCGGGACCACAGATACGCAGTATTTT

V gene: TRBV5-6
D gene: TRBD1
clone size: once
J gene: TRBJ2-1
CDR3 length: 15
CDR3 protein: CASSSDRLPSDEQFF
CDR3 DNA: TGTGCCAGCAGCTCGGACAGGCTGCCGTCCGATGAGCAGTTCTTC

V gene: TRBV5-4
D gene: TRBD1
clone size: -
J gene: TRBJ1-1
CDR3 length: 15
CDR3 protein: CASSLHQGVSTEAFF
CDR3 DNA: TGTGCCAGCAGCTTACATCAGGGGGTTTCCACTGAAGCTTTCTTT

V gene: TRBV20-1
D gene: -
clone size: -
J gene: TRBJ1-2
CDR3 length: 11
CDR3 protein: CSATSRGGYTF
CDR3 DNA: TGCAGTGCTACCTCCCGAGGGGGCTACACCTTC

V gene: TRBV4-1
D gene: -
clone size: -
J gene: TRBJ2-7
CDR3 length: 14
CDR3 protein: CASSQKSPGYEQYF
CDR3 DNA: TGCGCCAGCAGCCAAAAGTCCCCGGGGTACGAGCAGTACTTC

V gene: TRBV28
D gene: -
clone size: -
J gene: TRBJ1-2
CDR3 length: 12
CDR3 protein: CASSALVGGYTF
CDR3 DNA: TGTGCCAGCAGCGCCCTGGTCGGGGGCTACACCTTC

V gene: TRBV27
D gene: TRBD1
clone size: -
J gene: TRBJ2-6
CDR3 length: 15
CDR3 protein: CASRPTGPGANVLTF
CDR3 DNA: TGTGCCAGCAGACCGACAGGGCCCGGGGCCAACGTCCTGACTTTC

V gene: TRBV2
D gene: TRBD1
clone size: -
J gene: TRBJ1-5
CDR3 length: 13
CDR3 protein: CASSAQGIQPQHF
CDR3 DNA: TGTGCCAGCAGTGCACAGGGGATCCAGCCCCAGCATTTT

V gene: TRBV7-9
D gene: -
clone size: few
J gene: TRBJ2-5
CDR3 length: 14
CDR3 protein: CASSLIRGGETQYF
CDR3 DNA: TGTGCCAGCAGCCTCATACGAGGAGGAGAGACCCAGTACTTC

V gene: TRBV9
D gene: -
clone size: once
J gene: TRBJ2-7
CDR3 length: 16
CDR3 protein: CASSPPGGAGDALQYF
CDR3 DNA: TGTGCCAGCAGCCCGCCAGGGGGCGCGGGGGATGCGCTGCAGTACTTC

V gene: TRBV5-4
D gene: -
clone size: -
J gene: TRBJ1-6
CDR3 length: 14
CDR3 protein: CASSSLTVNSPLHF
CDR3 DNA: TGTGCCAGCAGCTCCCTGACAGTTAATTCACCCCTCCACTTT

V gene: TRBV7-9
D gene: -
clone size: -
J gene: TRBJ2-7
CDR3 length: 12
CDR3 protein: CASSLGGAEQYF
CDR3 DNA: TGTGCCAGCAGCTTAGGGGGGGCCGAGCAGTACTTC

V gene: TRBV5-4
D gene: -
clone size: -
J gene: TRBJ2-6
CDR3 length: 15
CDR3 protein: CANGRGGSGANVLTF
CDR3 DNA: TGTGCCAACGGCAGGGGGGGCTCTGGGGCCAACGTCCTGACTTTC

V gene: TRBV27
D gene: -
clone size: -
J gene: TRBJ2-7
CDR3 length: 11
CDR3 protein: CASMGRSEQYF
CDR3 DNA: TGTGCCAGCATGGGACGAAGCGAGCAGTACTTC

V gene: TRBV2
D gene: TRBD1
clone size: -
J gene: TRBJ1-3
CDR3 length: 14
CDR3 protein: CASNQGDSGNTIYF
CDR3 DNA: TGTGCCAGCAACCAGGGGGACTCTGGAAACACCATATATTTT

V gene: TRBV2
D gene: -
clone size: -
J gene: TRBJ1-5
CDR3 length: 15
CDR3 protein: CASSEYRPSNQPQHF
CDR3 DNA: TGTGCCAGCAGTGAATACCGGCCTAGCAATCAGCCCCAGCATTTT

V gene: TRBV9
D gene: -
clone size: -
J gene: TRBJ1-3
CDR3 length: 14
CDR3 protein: CASSVGRAEDTIYF
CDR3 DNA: TGTGCCAGCAGCGTAGGAAGGGCTGAGGACACCATATATTTT

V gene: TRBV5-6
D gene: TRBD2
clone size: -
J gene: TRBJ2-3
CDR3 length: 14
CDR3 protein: CASIISGGTDTQYF
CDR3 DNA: TGTGCCAGCATCATTAGCGGGGGCACAGATACGCAGTATTTT

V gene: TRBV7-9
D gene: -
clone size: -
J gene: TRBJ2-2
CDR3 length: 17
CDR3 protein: CASSSQIPTVNTGELFF
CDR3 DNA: TGTGCCAGCAGCTCACAGATCCCGACAGTGAACACCGGGGAGCTGTTTTTT

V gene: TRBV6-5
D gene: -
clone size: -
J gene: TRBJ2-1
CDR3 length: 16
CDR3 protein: CASSYSRVSSYNEQFF
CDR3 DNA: TGTGCCAGCAGTTACTCGAGGGTTAGCTCCTACAATGAGCAGTTCTTC

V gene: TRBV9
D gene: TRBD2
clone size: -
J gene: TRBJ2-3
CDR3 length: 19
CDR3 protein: CASSPKASGRGSGTDTQYF
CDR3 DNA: TGTGCCAGCAGCCCGAAGGCTAGCGGGAGGGGTTCGGGCACAGATACGCAGTATTTT

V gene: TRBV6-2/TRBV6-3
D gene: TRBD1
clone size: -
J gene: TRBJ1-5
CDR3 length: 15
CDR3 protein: CASSHDRASNQPQHF
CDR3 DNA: TGTGCCAGCAGTCACGACAGGGCTAGCAATCAGCCCCAGCATTTT

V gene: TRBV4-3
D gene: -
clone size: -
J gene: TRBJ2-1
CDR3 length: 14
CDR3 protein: CASSQAGALNEQFF
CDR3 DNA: TGCGCCAGCAGCCAAGCGGGAGCTCTAAATGAGCAGTTCTTC

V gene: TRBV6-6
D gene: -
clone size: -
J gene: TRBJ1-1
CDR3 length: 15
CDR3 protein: CASLYPGTDGFGAFF
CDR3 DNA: TGTGCCAGCTTATACCCCGGGACGGATGGATTTGGAGCTTTCTTT

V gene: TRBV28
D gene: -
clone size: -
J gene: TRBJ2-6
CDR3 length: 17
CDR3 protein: CASSLWEGASGANVLTF
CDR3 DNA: TGTGCCAGCAGTTTATGGGAAGGGGCGTCTGGGGCCAACGTCCTGACTTTC

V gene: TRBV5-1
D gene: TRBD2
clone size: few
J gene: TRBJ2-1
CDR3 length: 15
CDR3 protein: CASSSISGGYNEQFF
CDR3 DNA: TGCGCCAGCAGCTCTATTAGCGGGGGCTACAATGAGCAGTTCTTC

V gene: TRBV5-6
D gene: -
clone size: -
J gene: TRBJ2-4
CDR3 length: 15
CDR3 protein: CASSRRSVAKNIQYF
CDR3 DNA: TGTGCCAGCAGCCGCCGGTCAGTAGCCAAAAACATTCAGTACTTC

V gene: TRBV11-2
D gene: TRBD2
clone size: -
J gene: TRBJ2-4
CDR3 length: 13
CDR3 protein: CASSTGLAGDQYF
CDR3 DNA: TGTGCCAGCAGCACGGGACTAGCGGGAGATCAGTACTTC

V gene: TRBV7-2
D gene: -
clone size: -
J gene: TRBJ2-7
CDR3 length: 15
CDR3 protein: CASSVHHRKPYEQYF
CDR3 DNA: TGTGCCAGCAGCGTACACCACAGGAAACCCTACGAGCAGTACTTC

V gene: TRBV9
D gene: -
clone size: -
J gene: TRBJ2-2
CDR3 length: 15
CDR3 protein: CASSVVALNTGELFF
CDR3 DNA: TGTGCCAGCAGCGTAGTAGCTCTCAACACCGGGGAGCTGTTTTTT